These T cell receptor beta chains were read from a single sample in a study of cytomegalovirus exposure and HLA in healthy donors. Produced via immunoSEQ multiplex PCR; TCRdb's table is partial and in-frame only. The table has 250,000 to 300,000 clones, roughly 85% seen once. Input material: PBMCs. The receptor set was obtained from a woman in her late teens or twenties in good health and CMV-seronegative. Each CDR3 is given with its conserved first and last residue. A D gene is named only where the DNA matches it firmly. Some rows mark clone size as missing; the rest say once, few, many or name a class of expanded clone.

>NA|TRBJ1-5|TRBV6-5|once
TGTGCCAGCAGTAGAGGGGGAAATCAGCCCCAGCATTTT
CASSRGGNQPQHF
>NA|TRBJ1-2|TRBV4-2|few
TGTGCCAGCAGCCAAGCAGGGGACTATGGCTACACCTTC
CASSQAGDYGYTF
>NA|TRBJ2-1|TRBV6-1|once
TGTGCCAGCAGCCGAATCAGGGAAAGGGATGAGCAGTTCTTC
CASSRIRERDEQFF
>NA|TRBJ1-5|TRBV14|NA
TGTGCCAGCAGCCCTAGGGGGAGCGATCAGCCCCAGCATTTT
CASSPRGSDQPQHF
>NA|TRBJ1-1|TRBV25-1|NA
TGTGCCAGCATTAAGGACAGTAACACTGAAGCTTTCTTT
CASIKDSNTEAFF
>TRBD1|TRBJ1-2|TRBV6-6|NA
TGTGCCAGCCAAACTTGGGGACAGGGGAACTATGGCTACACCTTC
CASQTWGQGNYGYTF
>NA|TRBJ1-5|TRBV30|NA
TGTGCCTGGAGTGGTACGAGGGAGAATCAGCCCCAGCATTTT
CAWSGTRENQPQHF
>NA|TRBJ1-1|TRBV4-1|NA
TGCGCCAGCAGCCAAACAGGGAACACTGAAGCTTTCTTT
CASSQTGNTEAFF
>NA|TRBJ2-3|TRBV27|NA
TGTGCCAGCAGTTTATCTGCCTGGGCTGCAGCTCATACGCAGTATTTT
CASSLSAWAAAHTQYF
>TRBD2|TRBJ2-7|TRBV29-1|NA
TGCAGCGCCGGAGAGCGGGAGAGCTACGAGCAGTACTTC
CSAGERESYEQYF
>TRBD1|TRBJ1-4|TRBV7-2|NA
TGTGCCAGCAGCCCTGGTGGACAGGGGGACGAAAAACTGTTTTTT
CASSPGGQGDEKLFF
>TRBD1|TRBJ1-2|TRBV5-8|NA
TGTGCCAGCAGCTTGACAGGGGGAAGCAAAACTAACTATGGCTACACCTTC
CASSLTGGSKTNYGYTF
>TRBD1|TRBJ2-2|TRBV7-8|NA
TGTGCCAGCAGCCTTCTCGACAGGGGCACCGGGGAGCTGTTTTTT
CASSLLDRGTGELFF
>TRBD2|TRBJ2-2|TRBV28|NA
TGTGCCAGCAGCTCCTATTGGCGGGAGCGAATCACCGGGGAGCTGTTTTTT
CASSSYWRERITGELFF
>NA|TRBJ1-1|TRBV6-5|once
TGTGCCAGCAGTTACGTCCCGGCCGGGATGAACACTGAAGCTTTCTTT
CASSYVPAGMNTEAFF
>NA|TRBJ2-3|TRBV27|NA
TGTGCCAGGTTACGCAGGGCCTACACAGATACGCAGTATTTT
CARLRRAYTDTQYF
>NA|TRBJ1-2|TRBV29-1|NA
TGCAGCGCCAGGGCAGGGGCCTATCGGGATGGCTACACCTTC
CSARAGAYRDGYTF
>TRBD2|TRBJ2-7|TRBV28|NA
TGTGCCAGCGGCCTCACTAGCGGGATATACGAGCAGTACTTC
CASGLTSGIYEQYF
>TRBD2|TRBJ2-4|TRBV4-1|NA
TGCGCCAGCAGCCAAGGAGGAACGTCGACTAGCGGGCTAGCCAAAAACATTCAGTACTTC
CASSQGGTSTSGLAKNIQYF
>TRBD1|TRBJ1-1|TRBV4-1|NA
TGCGCCAGCAGCGGGGACAGGACGAACACTGAAGCTTTCTTT
CASSGDRTNTEAFF
>TRBD1|TRBJ2-7|TRBV18|NA
TGTGCCAGCTCACCCGGGACAGGAACCTACGAGCAGTACTTC
CASSPGTGTYEQYF
>NA|TRBJ1-6|TRBV7-2|few
TGTGCCAGCAGCTTAGGTGGGGGAGGATCACCCCTCCACTTT
CASSLGGGGSPLHF
>NA|TRBJ2-7|TRBV6-5|NA
TGTGCCAGCAGTCCCAACAGGGTAGGCGAGCAGTACTTC
CASSPNRVGEQYF
>NA|TRBJ1-5|TRBV6-6|NA
TGTGCCAGCAGTTCCCCTGGGCAATATAGCAATCAGCCCCAGCATTTT
CASSSPGQYSNQPQHF
>TRBD1|TRBJ2-7|TRBV10-3|NA
TGTGCCATCACAGGACAGGGATCCCCTGAGAACGAGCAGTACTTC
CAITGQGSPENEQYF
>NA|TRBJ1-5|TRBV13|NA
TGTGCCAGCAGTCACAGGAATAGCAATCAGCCCCAGCATTTT
CASSHRNSNQPQHF
>NA|TRBJ1-3|TRBV2|once
TGTGCCAGCAGGGGCTTCGGTGGAAACACCATATATTTT
CASRGFGGNTIYF